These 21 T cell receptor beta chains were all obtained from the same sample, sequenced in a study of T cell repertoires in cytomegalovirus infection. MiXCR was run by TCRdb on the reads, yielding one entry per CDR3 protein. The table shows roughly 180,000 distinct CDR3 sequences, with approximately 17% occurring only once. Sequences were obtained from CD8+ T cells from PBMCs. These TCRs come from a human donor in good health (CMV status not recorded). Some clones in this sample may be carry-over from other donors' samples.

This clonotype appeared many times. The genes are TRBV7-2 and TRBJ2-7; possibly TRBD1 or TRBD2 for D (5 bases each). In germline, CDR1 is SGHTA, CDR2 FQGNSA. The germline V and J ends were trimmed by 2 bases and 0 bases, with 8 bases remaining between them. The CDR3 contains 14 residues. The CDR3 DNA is TGTGCCAGCAGCTTACCAGGGAGCTCCTACGAGCAGTACTTC. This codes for CASSLPGSSYEQYF.

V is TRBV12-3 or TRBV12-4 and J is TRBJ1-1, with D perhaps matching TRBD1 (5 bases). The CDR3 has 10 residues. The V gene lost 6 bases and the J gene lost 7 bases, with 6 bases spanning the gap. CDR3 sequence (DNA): TGTGCCAGCAGGGGACTTGAAGCTTTCTTT. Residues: CASRGLEAFF.

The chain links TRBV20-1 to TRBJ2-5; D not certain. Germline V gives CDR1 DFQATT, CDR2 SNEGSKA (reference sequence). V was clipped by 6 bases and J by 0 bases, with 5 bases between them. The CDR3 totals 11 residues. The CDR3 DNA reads TGCAGTGCCTCGTACCAAGAGACCCAGTACTTC. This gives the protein CSASYQETQYF.

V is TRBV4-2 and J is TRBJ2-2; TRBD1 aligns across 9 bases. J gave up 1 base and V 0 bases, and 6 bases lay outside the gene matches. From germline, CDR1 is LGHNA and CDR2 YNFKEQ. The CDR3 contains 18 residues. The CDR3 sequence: CASSQEGGTGWNTGELFF. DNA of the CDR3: TGTGCCAGCAGCCAAGAAGGGGGGACAGGGTGGAACACCGGGGAGCTGTTTTTT.

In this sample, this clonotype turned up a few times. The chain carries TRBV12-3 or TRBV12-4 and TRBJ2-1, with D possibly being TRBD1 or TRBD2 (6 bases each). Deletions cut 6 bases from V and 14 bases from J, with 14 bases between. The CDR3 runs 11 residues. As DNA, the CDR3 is TGTGCCAGCAGCTCGGGGGCTTCGGAGTTCTTC. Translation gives CASSSGASEFF.

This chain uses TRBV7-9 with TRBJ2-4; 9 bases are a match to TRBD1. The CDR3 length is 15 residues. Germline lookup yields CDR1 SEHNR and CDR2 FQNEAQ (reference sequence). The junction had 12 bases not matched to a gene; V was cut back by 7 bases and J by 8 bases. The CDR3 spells CASNPSGTGNHIQYF. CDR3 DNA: TGTGCCAGCAACCCTTCCGGGACAGGGAATCACATTCAGTACTTC. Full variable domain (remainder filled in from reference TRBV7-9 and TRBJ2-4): DTGVSQNPRHKITKRGQNVTFRCDPISEHNRLYWYRQTLGQGPEFLTYFQNEAQLEKSRLLSDRFSAERPKGSFSTLEIQRTEQGDSAMYLCASNPSGTGNHIQYFGAGTRLSVL.

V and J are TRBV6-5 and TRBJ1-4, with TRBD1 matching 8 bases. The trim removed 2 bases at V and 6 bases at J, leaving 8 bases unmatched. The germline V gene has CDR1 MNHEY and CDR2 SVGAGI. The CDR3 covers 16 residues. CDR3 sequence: CASSYADRGGDEKLFF. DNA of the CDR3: TGTGCCAGCAGTTACGCAGACAGGGGAGGGGATGAAAAACTGTTTTTT.

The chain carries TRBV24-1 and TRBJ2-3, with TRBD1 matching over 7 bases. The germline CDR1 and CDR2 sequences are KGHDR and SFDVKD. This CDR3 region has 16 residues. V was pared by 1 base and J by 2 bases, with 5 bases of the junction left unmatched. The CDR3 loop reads CATSDLGGTPTDTQYF. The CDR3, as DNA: TGTGCCACCAGTGATTTAGGGGGCACCCCCACAGATACGCAGTATTTT.

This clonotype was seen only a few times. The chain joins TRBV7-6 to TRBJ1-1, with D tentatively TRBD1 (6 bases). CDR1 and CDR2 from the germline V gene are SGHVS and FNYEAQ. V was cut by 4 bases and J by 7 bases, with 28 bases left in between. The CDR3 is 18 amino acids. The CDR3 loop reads CASSSGWEDGGQGIEAFF. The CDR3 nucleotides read TGTGCCAGCAGCTCCGGATGGGAGGACGGGGGCCAGGGTATTGAAGCTTTCTTT.

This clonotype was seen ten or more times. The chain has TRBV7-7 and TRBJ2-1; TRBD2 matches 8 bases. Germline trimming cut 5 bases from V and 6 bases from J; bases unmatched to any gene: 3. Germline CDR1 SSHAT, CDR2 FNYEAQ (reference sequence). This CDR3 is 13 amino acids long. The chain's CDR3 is CASSVGTSNEQFF. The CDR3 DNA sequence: TGTGCCAGCAGCGTCGGGACTAGCAATGAGCAGTTCTTC. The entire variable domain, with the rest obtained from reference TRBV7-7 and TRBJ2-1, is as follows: GAGVSQSPRYKVTKRGQDVTLRCDPISSHATLYWYQQALGQGPEFLTYFNYEAQPDKSGLPSDRFSAERPEGSISTLTIQRTEQRDSAMYRCASSVGTSNEQFFGPGTRLTVL.

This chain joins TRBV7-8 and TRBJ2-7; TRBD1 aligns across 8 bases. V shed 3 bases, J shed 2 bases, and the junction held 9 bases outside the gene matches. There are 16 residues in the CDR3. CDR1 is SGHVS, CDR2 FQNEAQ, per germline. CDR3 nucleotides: TGTGCCAGCAGCTTCCCTACGACAGGGGACACCTACGAGCAGTACTTC. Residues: CASSFPTTGDTYEQYF.

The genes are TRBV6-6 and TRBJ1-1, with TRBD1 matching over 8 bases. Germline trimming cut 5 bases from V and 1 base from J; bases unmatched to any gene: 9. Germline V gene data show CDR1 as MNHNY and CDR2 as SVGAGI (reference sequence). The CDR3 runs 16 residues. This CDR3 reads CASSGAGQGKNTEAFF. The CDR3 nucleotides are TGTGCCAGCAGTGGGGCCGGACAGGGAAAGAACACTGAAGCTTTCTTT.

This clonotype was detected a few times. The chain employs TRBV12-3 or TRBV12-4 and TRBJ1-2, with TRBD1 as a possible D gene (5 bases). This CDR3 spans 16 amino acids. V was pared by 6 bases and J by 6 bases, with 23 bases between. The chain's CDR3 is CASSRGTWAGWDGYTF. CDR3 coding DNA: TGTGCCAGCAGCCGTGGAACCTGGGCAGGGTGGGATGGCTACACCTTC.

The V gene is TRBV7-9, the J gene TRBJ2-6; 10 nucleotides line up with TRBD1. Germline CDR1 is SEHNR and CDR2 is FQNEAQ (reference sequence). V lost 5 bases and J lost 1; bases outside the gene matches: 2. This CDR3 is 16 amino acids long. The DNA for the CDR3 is TGTGCCAGCAGCCCGGGACAGGGGTCTGGGGCCAACGTCCTGACTTTC. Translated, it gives CASSPGQGSGANVLTF.

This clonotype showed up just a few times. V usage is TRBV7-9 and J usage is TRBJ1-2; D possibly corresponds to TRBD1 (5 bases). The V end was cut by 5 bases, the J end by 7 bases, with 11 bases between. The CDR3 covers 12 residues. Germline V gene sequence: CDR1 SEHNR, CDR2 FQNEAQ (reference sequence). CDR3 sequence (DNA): TGTGCCAGCAGCGAAACAGACAGTGGCTACACCTTC. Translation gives CASSETDSGYTF.

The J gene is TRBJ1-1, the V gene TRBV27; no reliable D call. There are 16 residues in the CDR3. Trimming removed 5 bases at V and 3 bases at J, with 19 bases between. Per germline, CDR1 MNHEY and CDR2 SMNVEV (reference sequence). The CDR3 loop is CASSKTPPKEDTEAFF. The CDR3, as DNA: TGTGCCAGCAGTAAAACCCCACCCAAAGAGGACACTGAAGCTTTCTTT.

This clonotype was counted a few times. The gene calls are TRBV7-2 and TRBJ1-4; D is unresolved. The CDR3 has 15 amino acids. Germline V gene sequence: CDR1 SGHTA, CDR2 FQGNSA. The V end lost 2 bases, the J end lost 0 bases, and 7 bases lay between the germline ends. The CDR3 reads CASSLNSATNEKLFF. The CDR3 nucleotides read TGTGCCAGCAGCTTAAACAGTGCAACTAATGAAAAACTGTTTTTT.

The CDR3 spells CASLDIKNEKLFF. The CDR3 DNA is TGTGCCAGTCTGGACATCAAGAACGAAAAACTGTTTTTT. The chain joins TRBV28 to TRBJ1-4, with a possible D match to TRBD1 (5 bases). V lost 9 bases to trimming and J lost 8 bases, with 16 bases between them. The CDR3 is made up of 13 amino acids. Germline lookup yields CDR1 MDHEN and CDR2 SYDVKM.

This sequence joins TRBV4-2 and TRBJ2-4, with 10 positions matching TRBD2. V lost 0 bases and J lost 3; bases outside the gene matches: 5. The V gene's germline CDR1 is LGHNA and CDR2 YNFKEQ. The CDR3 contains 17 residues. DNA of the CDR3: TGTGCCAGCAGCCAAGAAAGCGGGGGGGCCGGCAAAAACATTCAGTACTTC. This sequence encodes CASSQESGGAGKNIQYF.

The CDR3 DNA reads as TGTGCCAGCAGCTTCGGGAAGGGAGCTTTCTTT. It translates to CASSFGKGAFF. The rearrangement links TRBV11-2 to TRBJ1-1; no firm D call. Deletions cut 3 bases from V and 10 bases from J, with 9 bases between. Per germline, CDR1 SGHAT and CDR2 FQNNGV. The length of the CDR3 is 11 residues.

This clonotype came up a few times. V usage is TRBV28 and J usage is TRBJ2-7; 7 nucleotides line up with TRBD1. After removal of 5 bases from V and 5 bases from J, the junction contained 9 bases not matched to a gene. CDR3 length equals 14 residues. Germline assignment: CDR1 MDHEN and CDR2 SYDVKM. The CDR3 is CASSPLGGPNEQYF. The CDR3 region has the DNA TGTGCCAGCAGTCCCCTAGGGGGCCCAAACGAGCAGTACTTC.